Below, 2 T cell receptor beta chains from the same sample are listed, as sequenced in a study of yellow fever vaccine responses in identical twins. TCRdb analysed the RT-PCR reads with MiXCR anew, one entry per CDR3 protein. The sample shows about 740 distinct CDR3 sequences, about four fifths of them seen only once. Sequenced material: T cells from blood (PBMCs), unsorted or a sorted subset (not recorded which), taken before or after yellow fever vaccination (not recorded which). The source of these receptors is a young woman who received the yellow fever vaccine.

This clonotype was counted a few times. One end of the junction does not line up with germline, which may come from a read error. The chain carries TRBV6-1 and TRBJ1-2; no clear D. The CDR3 runs to 13 residues. Germline values: CDR1 MNHNS, CDR2 SASEGT. Here the CDR3 reads CASSTQPLTDGSF. The CDR3 nucleotides are TGTGCCAGCAGTACACAGCCACTGACTGATGGGTCCTTC.

The chain's CDR3 is CASSLVGNEQFF. CDR3 DNA sequence: TGTGCCAGCAGCTTAGTGGGAAATGAGCAGTTCTTC. The chain joins TRBV11-1 to TRBJ2-1; D remains unclear. Germline CDR1 is SGHAT and CDR2 is FQDESV (reference sequence). The length of the CDR3 is 12 residues. Trimming cost V 1 base and J 7 bases, with 5 bases left between them.